Listed below are T cell receptor beta chains from one sample, sequenced in a study of cytomegalovirus exposure and HLA in healthy donors. The protocol was immunoSEQ multiplex PCR, while the TCRdb copy is restricted to in-frame clones and leaves out a portion. This table has about 61,000 clones, roughly 90% appearing once. The sequencing sample was made of PBMCs. These receptors were collected from a young man in good health and CMV-seropositive. Both conserved end residues are part of each CDR3. Fields, in order: clone size, D gene, J gene, V gene, CDR3 protein, CDR3 DNA. The D gene is left open where the match is weak. The listing skips clone size in some rows; elsewhere it reads once, few, many or a size class.

clone_size: few
d_call: .
j_call: TRBJ1-3
v_call: TRBV5-6
cdr3_aa: CASSPGGGNTIYF
cdr3_nt: TGTGCCAGCAGCCCTGGGGGCGGAAACACCATATATTTT

clone_size: .
d_call: TRBD1
j_call: TRBJ1-4
v_call: TRBV9
cdr3_aa: CASSPGQGREKLFF
cdr3_nt: TGTGCCAGCAGTCCGGGACAGGGCAGGGAAAAACTGTTTTTT

clone_size: .
d_call: .
j_call: TRBJ2-1
v_call: TRBV2
cdr3_aa: CASSEAFRRQEQFF
cdr3_nt: TGTGCCAGCAGTGAAGCCTTCCGGAGGCAGGAGCAGTTCTTC

clone_size: .
d_call: .
j_call: TRBJ1-2
v_call: TRBV7-9
cdr3_aa: CASSLYQGGGNYGYTF
cdr3_nt: TGTGCCAGCAGCCTCTACCAGGGAGGGGGGAACTATGGCTACACCTTC

clone_size: .
d_call: TRBD1
j_call: TRBJ2-1
v_call: TRBV7-3
cdr3_aa: CASSLRDRGGNEQFF
cdr3_nt: TGTGCCAGCAGCTTAAGGGACAGGGGAGGCAATGAGCAGTTCTTC

clone_size: .
d_call: TRBD1
j_call: TRBJ2-7
v_call: TRBV7-9
cdr3_aa: CASSAPGQGIYEQYF
cdr3_nt: TGTGCCAGCAGCGCACCGGGACAGGGGATCTACGAGCAGTACTTC

clone_size: .
d_call: .
j_call: TRBJ2-7
v_call: TRBV11-2
cdr3_aa: CASSLDLPYEQYF
cdr3_nt: TGTGCCAGCAGCTTAGATCTACCCTACGAGCAGTACTTC

clone_size: .
d_call: .
j_call: TRBJ2-1
v_call: TRBV5-5
cdr3_aa: CASSLSTGSYNEQFF
cdr3_nt: TGTGCCAGCAGCTTAAGTACAGGCTCCTACAATGAGCAGTTCTTC

clone_size: .
d_call: TRBD1
j_call: TRBJ1-6
v_call: TRBV25-1
cdr3_aa: CASSARGPSSYNSPLHF
cdr3_nt: TGTGCCAGCAGTGCCAGGGGGCCAAGCTCCTATAATTCACCCCTCCACTTT

clone_size: .
d_call: .
j_call: TRBJ1-1
v_call: TRBV5-5
cdr3_aa: CASSLLILNTEAFF
cdr3_nt: TGTGCCAGCAGCTTGTTAATCCTGAACACTGAAGCTTTCTTT

clone_size: .
d_call: .
j_call: TRBJ2-2
v_call: TRBV5-1
cdr3_aa: CASSPTRGLDTGELFF
cdr3_nt: TGCGCCAGCAGCCCGACCCGGGGACTTGATACCGGGGAGCTGTTTTTT

clone_size: once
d_call: .
j_call: TRBJ1-6
v_call: TRBV30
cdr3_aa: CAWMTDFNSPLHF
cdr3_nt: TGTGCCTGGATGACAGACTTTAATTCACCCCTCCACTTT

clone_size: .
d_call: TRBD1
j_call: TRBJ1-1
v_call: TRBV5-1
cdr3_aa: CASSLQGTGTWDTEAFF
cdr3_nt: TGCGCCAGCAGCTTGCAAGGGACAGGGACTTGGGACACTGAAGCTTTCTTT

clone_size: .
d_call: .
j_call: TRBJ1-1
v_call: TRBV18
cdr3_aa: CASSARKETEAFF
cdr3_nt: TGTGCCAGCTCAGCACGCAAGGAGACTGAAGCTTTCTTT

clone_size: .
d_call: .
j_call: TRBJ2-3
v_call: TRBV7-2
cdr3_aa: CASSLVRDTQYF
cdr3_nt: TGTGCCAGCAGCTTAGTCAGGGATACGCAGTATTTT

clone_size: .
d_call: TRBD1
j_call: TRBJ2-7
v_call: TRBV10-1
cdr3_aa: CASSSGTDSYEQYF
cdr3_nt: TGCGCCAGCAGCTCCGGGACAGATTCCTACGAGCAGTACTTC

clone_size: .
d_call: .
j_call: TRBJ2-3
v_call: TRBV5-6
cdr3_aa: CASSSSGGTDTQYF
cdr3_nt: TGTGCCAGCAGCTCCTCCGGGGGCACAGATACGCAGTATTTT

clone_size: .
d_call: TRBD1
j_call: TRBJ1-2
v_call: TRBV5-1
cdr3_aa: CASSLAGFSGQSPPAPYGYTF
cdr3_nt: TGCGCCAGCAGCTTGGCGGGGTTTTCGGGACAGTCTCCCCCGGCACCGTATGGCTACACCTTC

clone_size: .
d_call: TRBD2
j_call: TRBJ2-1
v_call: TRBV5-6
cdr3_aa: CASSLPLGAGEGNEQFF
cdr3_nt: TGTGCCAGCAGCCTGCCTTTAGGAGCGGGAGAAGGCAATGAGCAGTTCTTC

clone_size: .
d_call: TRBD1
j_call: TRBJ1-6
v_call: TRBV2
cdr3_aa: CASSGQGRNNSPLHF
cdr3_nt: TGTGCCAGCAGTGGACAGGGGAGGAATAATTCACCCCTCCACTTT

clone_size: .
d_call: TRBD2
j_call: TRBJ2-7
v_call: TRBV19
cdr3_aa: CASSNYYSGRASYEQYF
cdr3_nt: TGTGCCAGTAGTAACTACTATAGCGGGAGGGCCTCCTACGAGCAGTACTTC

clone_size: .
d_call: TRBD2
j_call: TRBJ2-1
v_call: TRBV28
cdr3_aa: CASSPPSREGLSSYNEQFF
cdr3_nt: TGTGCCAGCAGTCCCCCCTCGCGGGAGGGCCTGAGCTCCTACAATGAGCAGTTCTTC

clone_size: .
d_call: .
j_call: TRBJ2-7
v_call: TRBV28
cdr3_aa: CASSFFRGKGYEQYF
cdr3_nt: TGTGCCAGCAGTTTCTTTCGGGGGAAAGGCTACGAGCAGTACTTC

clone_size: .
d_call: TRBD2
j_call: TRBJ2-7
v_call: TRBV4-1
cdr3_aa: CASSQVGTSSYEQYF
cdr3_nt: TGCGCCAGCAGCCAAGTGGGGACTAGCTCCTACGAGCAGTACTTC

clone_size: .
d_call: .
j_call: TRBJ1-4
v_call: TRBV30
cdr3_aa: CAWSVGRVNEKLFF
cdr3_nt: TGTGCCTGGAGTGTCGGCAGGGTTAATGAAAAACTGTTTTTT

clone_size: few
d_call: TRBD2
j_call: TRBJ2-3
v_call: TRBV7-7
cdr3_aa: CASSLRPSGNVLSRTDTQYF
cdr3_nt: TGTGCTAGCAGCTTAAGGCCTAGCGGGAACGTTTTAAGCCGGACAGATACGCAGTATTTT

clone_size: once
d_call: TRBD1
j_call: TRBJ2-4
v_call: TRBV7-8
cdr3_aa: CASSLSRDRLSSKNIQYF
cdr3_nt: TGTGCCAGCAGCCTGTCCCGGGACAGGCTCAGCTCCAAAAACATTCAGTACTTC

clone_size: .
d_call: TRBD1
j_call: TRBJ2-7
v_call: TRBV29-1
cdr3_aa: CSVPGQGYEQYF
cdr3_nt: TGCAGCGTCCCGGGACAGGGCTACGAGCAGTACTTC

clone_size: .
d_call: TRBD2
j_call: TRBJ2-3
v_call: TRBV2
cdr3_aa: CASSDASGRADTQYF
cdr3_nt: TGTGCCAGCAGTGACGCTAGCGGGAGAGCAGATACGCAGTATTTT

clone_size: .
d_call: .
j_call: TRBJ2-7
v_call: TRBV20-1
cdr3_aa: CSAGKVGEQYF
cdr3_nt: TGCAGTGCCGGGAAGGTTGGCGAGCAGTACTTC

clone_size: .
d_call: .
j_call: TRBJ1-4
v_call: TRBV5-1
cdr3_aa: CASSPDTVSLEKLFF
cdr3_nt: TGCGCCAGCAGCCCCGACACTGTATCGCTTGAAAAACTGTTTTTT

clone_size: .
d_call: TRBD2
j_call: TRBJ2-7
v_call: TRBV28
cdr3_aa: CASSRGTSGSYEQYF
cdr3_nt: TGTGCCAGCAGCCGGGGGACTAGCGGTAGCTACGAGCAGTACTTC

clone_size: .
d_call: .
j_call: TRBJ2-7
v_call: TRBV7-8
cdr3_aa: CASSSPRGAEQYF
cdr3_nt: TGTGCCAGCAGCTCCCCCAGGGGAGCCGAGCAGTACTTC

clone_size: few
d_call: TRBD1
j_call: TRBJ1-1
v_call: TRBV30
cdr3_aa: CAWSGPGQAEAFF
cdr3_nt: TGTGCCTGGAGTGGACCGGGACAGGCTGAAGCTTTCTTT

clone_size: few
d_call: .
j_call: TRBJ1-4
v_call: TRBV6-5
cdr3_aa: CASSLSHGTGEKLFF
cdr3_nt: TGTGCCAGCAGTCTATCTCATGGTACAGGGGAAAAACTGTTTTTT

clone_size: .
d_call: .
j_call: TRBJ2-1
v_call: TRBV5-4
cdr3_aa: CASSSGTARSYNEQFF
cdr3_nt: TGTGCCAGCAGCTCGGGTACCGCGAGGTCCTACAATGAGCAGTTCTTC

clone_size: once
d_call: TRBD1
j_call: TRBJ2-7
v_call: TRBV7-9
cdr3_aa: CASSSPVGTGGQEQYF
cdr3_nt: TGTGCCAGCAGCTCACCCGTAGGGACAGGGGGCCAAGAGCAGTACTTC

clone_size: .
d_call: TRBD2
j_call: TRBJ2-2
v_call: TRBV5-1
cdr3_aa: CASSLIAGVDTGELFF
cdr3_nt: TGCGCCAGCAGCTTAATAGCGGGAGTCGACACCGGGGAGCTGTTTTTT

clone_size: .
d_call: .
j_call: TRBJ1-2
v_call: TRBV5-4
cdr3_aa: CASMEEGGYGYTF
cdr3_nt: TGTGCCAGCATGGAGGAGGGCGGCTATGGCTACACCTTC

clone_size: .
d_call: TRBD1
j_call: TRBJ2-2
v_call: TRBV30
cdr3_aa: CAWSPPPTGPKLFF
cdr3_nt: TGTGCCTGGAGTCCACCCCCGACAGGGCCCAAGCTGTTTTTT